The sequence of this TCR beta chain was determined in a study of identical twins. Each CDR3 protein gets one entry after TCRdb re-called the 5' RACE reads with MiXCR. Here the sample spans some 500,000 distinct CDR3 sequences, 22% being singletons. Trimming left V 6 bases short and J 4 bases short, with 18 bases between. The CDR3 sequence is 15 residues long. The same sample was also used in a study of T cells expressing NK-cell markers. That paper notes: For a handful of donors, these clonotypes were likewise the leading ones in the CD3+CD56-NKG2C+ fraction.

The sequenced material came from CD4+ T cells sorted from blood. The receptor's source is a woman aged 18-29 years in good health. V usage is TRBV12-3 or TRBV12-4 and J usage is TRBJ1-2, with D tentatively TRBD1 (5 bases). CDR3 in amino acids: CASRPSGSSGYGYTF. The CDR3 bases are TGTGCCAGCAGACCCTCAGGGTCTTCGGGCTATGGCTACACCTTC.